A selection of T cell receptor beta chains follows, all from one sample in a study of blood T cell repertoires in COVID-19. Profiling relied on immunoSEQ multiplex PCR, and the TCRdb table lists in-frame clones only, not all of them. The repertoire holds roughly 360,000 clones, with more than 70% as singletons. The sequenced material came from PBMCs or T cells enriched from blood (not recorded which). The receptors derive from a man under 40 who had recovered from COVID-19. The CDR3 runs from the conserved cysteine through the conserved F or W. The size field is filled for only some rows; it gives once, few, many or a size class.

clone size: .; J gene: TRBJ2-5; V gene: TRBV4-3; CDR3 protein: CASSLAGKQETQYF
clone size: .; J gene: TRBJ2-1; V gene: TRBV6-2/TRBV6-3; CDR3 protein: CASSRLPGGTHYNEQFF
clone size: few; J gene: TRBJ2-2; V gene: TRBV9; CDR3 protein: CASSLSGASGGAPNTGELFF
clone size: .; J gene: TRBJ1-1; V gene: TRBV30; CDR3 protein: CAWRGGAGTEAFF
clone size: .; J gene: TRBJ1-5; V gene: TRBV25-1; CDR3 protein: CASSEYRDDQPQHF
clone size: .; J gene: TRBJ1-2; V gene: TRBV6-5; CDR3 protein: CASQRVYGYTF
clone size: .; J gene: TRBJ1-1; V gene: TRBV9; CDR3 protein: CASSVVAGNTEAFF
clone size: .; J gene: TRBJ1-2; V gene: TRBV29-1; CDR3 protein: CSVQGQGADGYTF
clone size: .; J gene: TRBJ2-2; V gene: TRBV19; CDR3 protein: CASSTGRGGSGELFF
clone size: .; J gene: TRBJ1-4; V gene: TRBV12-3/TRBV12-4; CDR3 protein: CASSLGGFRVF
clone size: .; J gene: TRBJ1-2; V gene: TRBV7-2; CDR3 protein: CASSTLYGYGYTF
clone size: .; J gene: TRBJ1-3; V gene: TRBV6-2/TRBV6-3; CDR3 protein: CASSFSTGGSGNTIYF
clone size: .; J gene: TRBJ1-2; V gene: TRBV12-3/TRBV12-4; CDR3 protein: CASSLEPGTTTF
clone size: .; J gene: TRBJ2-5; V gene: TRBV5-1; CDR3 protein: CASSFRGPQETQYF
clone size: .; J gene: TRBJ1-2; V gene: TRBV29-1; CDR3 protein: CSVEGGGDYGYTF
clone size: .; J gene: TRBJ1-2; V gene: TRBV19; CDR3 protein: CASSPTPGQITNYGYTF
clone size: .; J gene: TRBJ1-1; V gene: TRBV7-9; CDR3 protein: CASSLVRDTEAFF
clone size: .; J gene: TRBJ1-4; V gene: TRBV4-1; CDR3 protein: CASSQVGLRVNEKLFF
clone size: .; J gene: TRBJ1-4; V gene: TRBV5-6; CDR3 protein: CASSLLLRANEKLFF
clone size: .; J gene: TRBJ2-2; V gene: TRBV18; CDR3 protein: CASSPPRTPNTGELFF
clone size: .; J gene: TRBJ1-2; V gene: TRBV5-6; CDR3 protein: CASSELRAPKDHYGYTF
clone size: .; J gene: TRBJ1-1; V gene: TRBV5-1; CDR3 protein: CASSLGGSPEAFF
clone size: .; J gene: TRBJ2-7; V gene: TRBV6-5; CDR3 protein: CASSPDRYEQYF
clone size: .; J gene: TRBJ1-2; V gene: TRBV27; CDR3 protein: CASSRGQSYGYTF
clone size: .; J gene: TRBJ1-1; V gene: TRBV5-6; CDR3 protein: CASSLAGTAFNTEAFF
clone size: .; J gene: TRBJ2-1; V gene: TRBV12-3/TRBV12-4; CDR3 protein: CASTLLGVEQFF
clone size: .; J gene: TRBJ2-1; V gene: TRBV14; CDR3 protein: CASSQVRERVQEQFF
clone size: .; J gene: TRBJ1-1; V gene: TRBV19; CDR3 protein: CASRDLGNTEAFF
clone size: once; J gene: TRBJ2-1; V gene: TRBV12-3/TRBV12-4; CDR3 protein: CASLRDPYFEQFF
clone size: .; J gene: TRBJ2-2; V gene: TRBV5-1; CDR3 protein: CASSAPRSGGPGELFF
clone size: .; J gene: TRBJ2-5; V gene: TRBV9; CDR3 protein: CASSPSASGGPQTQETQYF
clone size: .; J gene: TRBJ1-5; V gene: TRBV7-9; CDR3 protein: CASSAKTGTGNQPQHF